Listed here are 12 T cell receptor beta chains from one sample, sequenced in a study of cytomegalovirus exposure and HLA in healthy donors. Profiling relied on immunoSEQ multiplex PCR, and the TCRdb table lists in-frame clones only, not all of them. The sample has some 85,000 clones; about 96% are singletons. The sample consisted of PBMCs. Every receptor here comes from a woman aged 18-35 years in good health and CMV-seronegative.

V is TRBV15 and J is TRBJ2-7, with 8 nucleotides matching TRBD1. The CDR3 runs 16 residues. Per the germline V gene, CDR1 is LNHNV and CDR2 is YYDKDF (reference sequence). The ends lost 5 bases at V and 2 bases at J; junction bases unmatched: 11. The CDR3: CATSGLGQAGPYEQYF. In DNA form, the CDR3 reads TGTGCCACCAGCGGGCTGGGACAGGCTGGGCCCTACGAGCAGTACTTC.

Only one count was recorded for this clone. V usage is TRBV15 and J usage is TRBJ1-1; D gene unclear. This CDR3 region has 14 residues. The germline CDR1 and CDR2 sequences are LNHNV and YYDKDF (reference sequence). The germline V and J ends were trimmed by 0 bases and 1 base, with 6 bases remaining between them. In DNA form, the CDR3 reads TGTGCCACCAGCAGAGAGGAGTGGAACACTGAAGCTTTCTTT. It yields the protein CATSREEWNTEAFF. The variable domain in full, completed from reference TRBV15 and TRBJ1-1, reads DAMVIQNPRYQVTQFGKPVTLSCSQTLNHNVMYWYQQKSSQAPKLLFHYYDKDFNNEADTPDNFQSRRPNTSFCFLDIRSPGLGDTAMYLCATSREEWNTEAFFGQGTRLTVV.

The chain has TRBV13 and TRBJ1-3; possible D gene TRBD1, 6 bases. Germline V lookup: CDR1 PRHDT, CDR2 FYEKMQ (reference sequence). V was shortened by 1 base and J by 0 bases, with 19 bases between the two germline ends. The CDR3 extends over 19 amino acids. CDR3 coding DNA: TGTGCCAGCAGCTTAGAAGGTACAGGGCCCCTTCACTCTGGAAACACCATATATTTT. Translated, it gives CASSLEGTGPLHSGNTIYF.

The gene calls are TRBV9 and TRBJ2-3, with D perhaps TRBD2 (6 bases). Trimming left V 4 bases short and J 1 base short, with 16 bases between. This CDR3 is 16 amino acids long. The germline CDR1 and CDR2 sequences are SGDLS and YYNGEE. The CDR3 DNA sequence: TGTGCCAGCAGCCCCCAATGGGGGGAGGGCACAGATACGCAGTATTTT. Its protein product is CASSPQWGEGTDTQYF.

This rearrangement joins TRBV4-1 to TRBJ2-7; D possibly corresponds to TRBD1 (6 bases). Germline lookup yields CDR1 MGHRA and CDR2 YSYEKL. V gave up 1 base and J gave up 1 base, with 14 bases separating them. This CDR3 region has 16 residues. CDR3 in amino acids: CASSQALQGISYEQYF. The CDR3 DNA reads as TGCGCCAGCAGCCAAGCTTTGCAGGGGATATCCTACGAGCAGTACTTC.

The rearrangement joins TRBV5-5 to TRBJ2-5; D gene unclear. The germline gives CDR1 SGHKS, CDR2 YYEKEE (reference sequence). Between the trimmed V and J ends, which lost 5 bases and 2 bases, there was a span of 13 bases. CDR3 length: 14 residues. CDR3 sequence (DNA): TGTGCCAGCAGGCCTAGGCGCCGACAAGAGACCCAGTACTTC. Its protein is CASRPRRRQETQYF.

This clone was seen only once. The chain couples TRBV27 to TRBJ1-1; maybe TRBD1 (6 bases). The CDR3 contains 16 residues. V lost 2 bases and J lost 4, with 17 bases in between. CDR1 is MNHEY, CDR2 SMNVEV, per germline (reference sequence). As DNA, the CDR3 is TGTGCCAGCAGTTTACCGCGTGCGGGGGCTGGCACTGAAGCTTTCTTT. It specifies CASSLPRAGAGTEAFF.

This chain links TRBV19 with TRBJ1-5; maybe TRBD1 (6 bases). The CDR3 is 15 amino acids. Looked up from germline, CDR1 is LNHDA and CDR2 is SQIVND (reference sequence). V lost 10 bases to trimming and J lost 0 bases, with 16 bases between them. CDR3 sequence reads: CATLLDSYSNQPQHF. The CDR3 nucleotides read TGTGCCACCCTCCTGGACAGTTATAGCAATCAGCCCCAGCATTTT. The full variable domain, its missing parts supplied by reference TRBV19 and TRBJ1-5, is DGGITQSPKYLFRKEGQNVTLSCEQNLNHDAMYWYRQDPGQGLRLIYYSQIVNDFQKGDIAEGYSVSREKKESFPLTVTSAQKNPTAFYLCATLLDSYSNQPQHFGDGTRLSIL.

This clone came up a few times. J is TRBJ2-1 and V is TRBV19; D gene uncertain. V shed 3 bases and J shed 10 bases, with 7 bases lying between them. The CDR3 is 11 residues long. Germline CDR1 reads LNHDA; CDR2 reads SQIVND (reference sequence). The CDR3: CASSMSWEQFF. DNA of the CDR3: TGTGCCAGTAGTATGAGCTGGGAGCAGTTCTTC.

V is TRBV6-5 and J is TRBJ1-3; the match to TRBD1 covers 9 bases. This CDR3 spans 14 amino acids. V lost 6 bases and J lost 4; bases outside the gene matches: 4. Germline values: CDR1 MNHEY, CDR2 SVGAGI. The CDR3 here is CASRLQGAGNTIYF. The CDR3 DNA reads TGTGCCAGCAGGTTACAGGGGGCGGGAAACACCATATATTTT.

V gene TRBV5-6 combines with J gene TRBJ1-1; D remains unclear. Trimming cost V 1 base and J 9 bases, with 19 bases left between them. The CDR3 loop spans 15 amino acids. Looked up from germline, CDR1 is SGHDT and CDR2 is YYEEEE. The CDR3 protein is CASSLYGDGDRQAFF. Written as DNA, the CDR3 is TGTGCCAGCAGCTTGTACGGGGATGGGGATAGACAAGCTTTCTTT. The full variable domain, its missing parts supplied by reference TRBV5-6 and TRBJ1-1, is DAGVTQSPTHLIKTRGQQVTLRCSPKSGHDTVSWYQQALGQGPQFIFQYYEEEERQRGNFPDRFSGHQFPNYSSELNVNALLLGDSALYLCASSLYGDGDRQAFFGQGTRLTVV.

The DNA of the CDR3 is TGTGCCAGCAGTTTCTCACCATCAGGCCCTAATGAGCAGTTCTTC. Translation: CASSFSPSGPNEQFF. The rearrangement uses TRBV27 and TRBJ2-1, with D hard to call. V dropped 3 bases and J dropped 7 bases, with 16 bases sitting between them. Looked up from germline, CDR1 is MNHEY and CDR2 is SMNVEV (reference sequence). The CDR3 has 15 residues.